This TCR beta chain was captured by sequencing in a study of T cells in Graves' hyperthyroidism and ophthalmopathy. CDR3 length: 14 amino acids. CDR1 LNHNV and CDR2 YYDKDF come from the germline V gene (reference sequence). V lost 5 bases and J lost 6, with 16 bases in between. Comments on this clonotype: The antigen is not known.

Using RNA transcripts as the source, TCR beta CDR3 regions were amplified. First-round RT-PCR with HTBI primers amplified the TCR CDR3 region. TCRdb used MiXCR to reprocess the multiplex PCR reads, holding one entry per CDR3 protein. The sample lists 300,000 to 350,000 distinct CDR3 sequences, about a sixth occurring once. PBMCs were obtained from 9.5 to 10 ml fresh peripheral blood. Study-level findings and limits: Expanded thyroid clonotypes (above 0.001) were mostly also found in blood.

V usage is TRBV15 and J usage is TRBJ2-5; tentative D call: TRBD2 (7 bases). The clonotype originates from a middle-aged woman with Graves' ophthalmopathy. Sample: blood. CDR3: CATSATGSGKTQYF. As DNA, the CDR3 is TGTGCCACCAGCGCCACAGGGAGCGGGAAGACCCAGTACTTC.